Below, 26 T cell receptor beta chains from the same sample are listed, as sequenced in a study of T-cell memory formation after mild COVID-19. TCRdb itself ran the 5' RACE reads through MiXCR, one entry per CDR3 protein. The data show roughly 280,000 distinct CDR3 sequences, with under 8.5% seen just once and around a fifth held by the top ten. Sequenced: PBMCs or a T cell subset sorted from them (not recorded which). These receptors all stem from a man aged 18 to 30 who had mild COVID-19 (a few samples of this study predate the infection). Cell type and time point are not known.

V is TRBV9 and J is TRBJ1-2; D is unresolved. The length of the CDR3 is 16 residues. The V gene lost 3 bases and the J gene lost 3 bases, with 18 bases spanning the gap. Germline-derived CDR1 and CDR2 are SGDLS and YYNGEE. The CDR3 here is CASSASGGGMDYGYTF. The CDR3, as DNA: TGTGCCAGCAGCGCTAGCGGTGGAGGGATGGACTATGGCTACACCTTC. The whole variable domain, filled in from reference TRBV9 and TRBJ1-2, reads DSGVTQTPKHLITATGQRVTLRCSPRSGDLSVYWYQQSLDQGLQFLIQYYNGEERAKGNILERFSAQQFPDLHSELNLSSLELGDSALYFCASSASGGGMDYGYTFGSGTRLTVV.

This clonotype was seen many times. V usage is TRBV9 and J usage is TRBJ2-2; 9 bases agree with TRBD1. The CDR3 consists of 16 residues. After removal of 4 bases from V and 0 bases from J, the junction contained 4 bases not matched to a gene. Per the germline V gene, CDR1 is SGDLS and CDR2 is YYNGEE. In DNA form, the CDR3 reads TGTGCCAGCAGCTACCGGGACAGGGCGAACACCGGGGAGCTGTTTTTT. Translation: CASSYRDRANTGELFF.

The rearrangement uses TRBV5-8 and TRBJ2-1; 7 bases match TRBD2. The CDR3 is 16 amino acids. V lost 4 bases to trimming and J lost 0 bases; unmatched junction nucleotides: 7. From germline, CDR1 is SGHTS and CDR2 YDEGEE. The chain's CDR3 is CASSRGLTSSYNEQFF. The CDR3 DNA is TGTGCCAGCAGCCGGGGACTAACGAGCTCCTACAATGAGCAGTTCTTC.

This clonotype occurred many times. The genes are TRBV12-3 or TRBV12-4 and TRBJ2-1; D ambiguous. The CDR3 covers 12 residues. V was clipped by 3 bases and J by 10 bases, with 10 bases between them. CDR3: CASSFIRVEQFF. The CDR3 DNA reads TGTGCCAGCAGTTTTATCCGGGTAGAGCAGTTCTTC.

This rearrangement joins TRBV4-3 to TRBJ2-2, with D perhaps matching TRBD2 (5 bases). The CDR3 covers 14 residues. Per germline, CDR1 LGHNA and CDR2 YSLEER. Trimming stripped 0 bases from V and 5 bases from J, with 7 bases between. The CDR3 loop reads CASSQDRRTGELFF. In DNA, the CDR3 is TGCGCCAGCAGCCAAGATCGGAGGACCGGGGAGCTGTTTTTT.

The rearrangement links TRBV15 to TRBJ2-7; no definite D call. Germline V gene lookup returns CDR1 LNHNV and CDR2 YYDKDF (reference sequence). V was pared by 0 bases and J by 4 bases, with 13 bases between. CDR3 length equals 15 residues. For the CDR3, the DNA is TGTGCCACCAGCAGAGATCTCGGTCAACAATACGAGCAGTACGTC. It codes for CATSRDLGQQYEQYV.

The sample holds many counts of this clonotype. This chain uses TRBV7-2 with TRBJ2-1, with D unclear. Germline CDR1 is SGHTA and CDR2 is FQGNSA. This CDR3 spans 13 amino acids. Between the trimmed V and J ends, which lost 7 bases and 4 bases, there was a span of 11 bases. The CDR3 sequence is CASTAGRYNEQFF. The CDR3 DNA is TGTGCCAGCACCGCCGGCCGTTACAATGAGCAGTTCTTC.

This chain joins TRBV6-5 and TRBJ2-1; TRBD1 or TRBD2 may be the D gene (5 bases each). V was pared by 6 bases and J by 9 bases, with 15 bases between. From germline, CDR1 is MNHEY and CDR2 SVGAGI. CDR3 length: 13 amino acids. The CDR3 here is CASSQSGGFEQFF. The CDR3 DNA reads as TGTGCCAGCAGCCAATCTGGGGGATTTGAGCAGTTCTTC.

This clonotype was recorded a few times. The chain links TRBV5-1 to TRBJ2-1; 16 bases fit TRBD2. Germline values: CDR1 SGHRS, CDR2 YFSETQ. The CDR3 runs to 18 residues. V shed 4 bases and J 7 bases; nucleotides not matched to a gene: 11. Here the CDR3 reads CASSRAPGTSGGANEQFF. The CDR3 DNA sequence: TGCGCCAGCAGCCGGGCTCCCGGGACTAGCGGGGGGGCGAATGAGCAGTTCTTC. Combining the CDR3 with reference TRBV5-1 and TRBJ2-1 gives the whole variable domain KAGVTQTPRYLIKTRGQQVTLSCSPISGHRSVSWYQQTPGQGLQFLFEYFSETQRNKGNFPGRFSGRQFSNSRSEMNVSTLELGDSALYLCASSRAPGTSGGANEQFFGPGTRLTVL.

The V and J genes are TRBV12-3 or TRBV12-4 and TRBJ1-5, with D possibly matching TRBD1 (5 bases). Trimming cost V 4 bases and J 3 bases, with 13 bases left between them. The CDR3 length is 15 residues. CDR3 nucleotide sequence: TGTGCCAGCAGTTCCAGGGACTTTAACAATCAGCCCCAGCATTTT. This translates into CASSSRDFNNQPQHF.

J is TRBJ2-1 and V is TRBV5-6; 8 bases agree with TRBD2. Germline CDR1 is SGHDT and CDR2 is YYEEEE. Unmatched junction bases numbered 6, after V lost 4 bases and J lost 0 bases. This CDR3 comprises 16 residues. CDR3: CASSTILADSYNEQFF. CDR3 sequence (DNA): TGTGCCAGCAGCACAATACTAGCGGACTCCTACAATGAGCAGTTCTTC. Drawing the rest from reference TRBV5-6 and TRBJ2-1, the complete variable domain is DAGVTQSPTHLIKTRGQQVTLRCSPKSGHDTVSWYQQALGQGPQFIFQYYEEEERQRGNFPDRFSGHQFPNYSSELNVNALLLGDSALYLCASSTILADSYNEQFFGPGTRLTVL.

The chain combines TRBV12-3 or TRBV12-4 with TRBJ1-5; no reliable D call. The CDR3 spans 13 residues. V gave up 8 bases and J gave up 0 bases, with 8 bases separating them. Here the CDR3 DNA reads TGTGCCAGCGGACGAAATAGCAATCAGCCCCAGCATTTT. Translating it yields CASGRNSNQPQHF.

The sample holds a few counts of this clonotype. The chain combines TRBV11-2 with TRBJ1-4; no firm D call. The CDR3 extends over 13 amino acids. Germline CDR1 and CDR2: SGHAT and FQNNGV. Trimming pared 1 base from V and 8 bases from J, leaving 8 bases between. The CDR3: CASSLAQDEKLFF. The CDR3 DNA reads as TGTGCCAGCAGCTTAGCCCAGGACGAAAAACTGTTTTTT.

The genes are TRBV4-3 and TRBJ1-4; perhaps TRBD1 as D (6 bases). V lost 6 bases and J lost 4, with 15 bases in between. This CDR3 is 15 amino acids long. Looked up from germline, CDR1 is LGHNA and CDR2 is YSLEER. CDR3 DNA: TGCGCCAGCAGGCCCCGGGGGGCGGGTAATGAAAAACTGTTTTTT. Its translation: CASRPRGAGNEKLFF.

The chain combines TRBV14 with TRBJ1-1; no clear D gene. CDR3 size: 14 residues. The V end was cut by 3 bases, the J end by 3 bases, with 11 bases between. Looked up from germline, CDR1 is SGHDN and CDR2 is FVKESK. The CDR3 region is CASSHRGRDTEAFF. CDR3 in DNA: TGTGCCAGCAGCCACCGGGGAAGGGACACTGAAGCTTTCTTT. Full variable domain (rest looked up from reference TRBV14 and TRBJ1-1): EAGVTQFPSHSVIEKGQTVTLRCDPISGHDNLYWYRRVMGKEIKFLLHFVKESKQDESGMPNNRFLAERTGGTYSTLKVQPAELEDSGVYFCASSHRGRDTEAFFGQGTRLTVV.

This clonotype was seen at least ten times. The rearrangement links TRBV20-1 to TRBJ1-5, with D tentatively TRBD1 (6 bases). V lost 2 bases and J lost 5, with 16 bases in between. From germline, CDR1 is DFQATT and CDR2 SNEGSKA (reference sequence). This CDR3 region has 15 residues. This CDR3 reads CSARPPGQWDQPQHF. The DNA for the CDR3 is TGCAGTGCTAGACCCCCAGGACAGTGGGATCAGCCCCAGCATTTT.

There are a few counts of this clonotype. This sequence joins TRBV9 and TRBJ1-2; D not certain. The V gene lost 0 bases and the J gene lost 8 bases, with 8 bases spanning the gap. The germline V gene encodes CDR1 SGDLS and CDR2 YYNGEE. This CDR3 has 12 amino acids. The CDR3 is CASSVAGRGYTF. CDR3 coding DNA: TGTGCCAGCAGCGTAGCCGGGCGCGGCTACACCTTC. The complete variable domain, with remaining parts taken from reference TRBV9 and TRBJ1-2, reads DSGVTQTPKHLITATGQRVTLRCSPRSGDLSVYWYQQSLDQGLQFLIQYYNGEERAKGNILERFSAQQFPDLHSELNLSSLELGDSALYFCASSVAGRGYTFGSGTRLTVV.

This clonotype came up a few times. The chain has TRBV7-2 and TRBJ2-5; D possibly uses TRBD1 or TRBD2 (5 bases each). V was cut by 4 bases and J by 4 bases, with 13 bases left in between. The CDR3 totals 14 residues. CDR1 is SGHTA, CDR2 FQGNSA, per germline. DNA of the CDR3: TGTGCCAGCAGCTCGAGGGGTGCGGGAGAGACCCAGTACTTC. Its protein is CASSSRGAGETQYF.

J is TRBJ2-7 and V is TRBV12-3 or TRBV12-4, with D maybe TRBD1 (6 bases). V was cut by 6 bases and J by 5 bases, with 14 bases left in between. This CDR3 contains 13 residues. CDR3: CASSIQGSDEQYV. CDR3 bases: TGTGCCAGCAGCATACAGGGTTCTGACGAGCAGTACGTC.

This sequence joins TRBV30 and TRBJ2-2; 12 nucleotides agree with TRBD1. The CDR3 is 14 amino acids. Germline V lookup: CDR1 GTSNPN, CDR2 SVGIG (reference sequence). The V segment lost 5 bases and the J segment 5 bases; nucleotides outside the gene matches: 3. CDR3 residues: CAWGTGGYTGELFF. For the CDR3, the DNA is TGTGCCTGGGGGACAGGGGGCTATACCGGGGAGCTGTTTTTT.

This clonotype was seen a few times. V and J are TRBV12-3 or TRBV12-4 and TRBJ2-3, with 9 bases lining up with TRBD2. The junction had 8 bases not matched to a gene; V was cut back by 3 bases and J by 4 bases. The CDR3 has 16 amino acids. CDR3 DNA: TGTGCCAGCAGTTTCCGGCTAGCGGGGCTCCCAGATACGCAGTATTTT. Translating gives CASSFRLAGLPDTQYF.

The chain is built from TRBV20-1 and TRBJ1-1; D may be TRBD1 (6 bases). The germline gives CDR1 DFQATT, CDR2 SNEGSKA (reference sequence). This CDR3 is built from 14 residues. Trimming shortened V by 1 base and J by 1 base, and 10 bases separated the two germline ends. The CDR3 here is CSARGGAANTEAFF. CDR3 sequence (DNA): TGCAGTGCTAGAGGGGGGGCGGCGAACACTGAAGCTTTCTTT.

The chain recombines TRBV12-3 or TRBV12-4 with TRBJ2-1; TRBD2 is a possible D gene (5 bases). The V end lost 6 bases, the J end lost 10 bases, and 7 bases lay between the germline ends. This CDR3 has 10 residues. The CDR3 DNA reads TGTGCCAGCAGCTCGGGGGAGCAGTTCTTC. This sequence encodes CASSSGEQFF.

The rearrangement links TRBV4-1 to TRBJ1-1; possible D gene TRBD1, 5 bases. Trimming removed 0 bases at V and 7 bases at J, with 21 bases between. CDR3 length: 17 amino acids. Germline values: CDR1 MGHRA, CDR2 YSYEKL. CDR3 sequence: CASSQEPSGTLLVEAFF. DNA of the CDR3: TGCGCCAGCAGCCAAGAGCCCTCGGGGACCCTGCTCGTTGAAGCTTTCTTT.

The V gene is TRBV4-1, the J gene TRBJ2-5, with TRBD2 matching 7 bases. Losses at the gene ends were 0 bases for V and 0 bases for J; bases not matched to a gene: 4. This CDR3 region has 16 residues. Germline assignment: CDR1 MGHRA and CDR2 YSYEKL. This CDR3 reads CASSQEASGHQETQYF. The CDR3 bases are TGCGCCAGCAGCCAAGAGGCTAGCGGACACCAAGAGACCCAGTACTTC.

This clonotype has just a few counts. The chain has TRBV5-4 and TRBJ2-1; unclear D gene. Per the germline V gene, CDR1 is SGHNT and CDR2 is YYREEE (reference sequence). The V and J ends lost 5 bases and 4 bases respectively, with 13 bases between them. The CDR3 covers 14 residues. CDR3 in amino acids: CASRDPRRYNEQFF. CDR3 coding DNA: TGTGCCAGCAGGGATCCCCGGAGATACAATGAGCAGTTCTTC. Variable domain in full (rest from reference TRBV5-4 and TRBJ2-1): ETGVTQSPTHLIKTRGQQVTLRCSSQSGHNTVSWYQQALGQGPQFIFQYYREEENGRGNFPPRFSGLQFPNYSSELNVNALELDDSALYLCASRDPRRYNEQFFGPGTRLTVL.